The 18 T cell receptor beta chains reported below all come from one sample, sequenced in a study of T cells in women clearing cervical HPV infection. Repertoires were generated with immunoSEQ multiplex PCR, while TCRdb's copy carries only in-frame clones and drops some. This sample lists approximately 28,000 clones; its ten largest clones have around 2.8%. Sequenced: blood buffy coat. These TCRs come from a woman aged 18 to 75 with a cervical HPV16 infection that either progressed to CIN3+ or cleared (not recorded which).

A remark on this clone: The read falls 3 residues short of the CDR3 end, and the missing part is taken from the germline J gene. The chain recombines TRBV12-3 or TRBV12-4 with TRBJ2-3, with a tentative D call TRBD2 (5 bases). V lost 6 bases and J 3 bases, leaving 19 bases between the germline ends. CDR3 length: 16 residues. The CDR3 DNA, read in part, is TGTGCCAGCAGCCTCGGATTAGCGAGAGGTACAGATACG. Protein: CASSLGLARGTDT. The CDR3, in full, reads CASSLGLARGTDTQYF.

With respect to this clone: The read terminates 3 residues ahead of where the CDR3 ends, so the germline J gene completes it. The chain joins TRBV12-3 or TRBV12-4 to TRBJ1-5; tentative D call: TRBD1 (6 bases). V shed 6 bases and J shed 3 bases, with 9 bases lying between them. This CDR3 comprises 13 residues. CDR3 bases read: TGTGCCAGCAGACAGGGTTACAATCAGCCC. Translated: CASRQGYNQP. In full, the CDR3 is CASRQGYNQPQHF.

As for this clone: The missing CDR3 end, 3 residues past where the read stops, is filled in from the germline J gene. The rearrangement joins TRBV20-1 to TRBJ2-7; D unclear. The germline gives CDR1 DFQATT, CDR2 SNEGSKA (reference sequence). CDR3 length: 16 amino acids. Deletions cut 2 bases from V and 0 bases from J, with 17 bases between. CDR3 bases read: TGCAGTGCTAGACCCCTCAGGAAGGGTCCCTCCTACGAG. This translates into CSARPLRKGPSYE. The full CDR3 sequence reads CSARPLRKGPSYEQYF.

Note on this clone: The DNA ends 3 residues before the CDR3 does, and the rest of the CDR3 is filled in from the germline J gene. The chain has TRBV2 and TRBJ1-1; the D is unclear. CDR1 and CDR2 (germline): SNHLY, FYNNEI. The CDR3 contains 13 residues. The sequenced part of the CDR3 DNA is TGTGCCGGCCTAAGCAGTTTTAGCTACGAG. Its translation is CAGLSSFSYE. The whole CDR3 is CAGLSSFSYEAFF.

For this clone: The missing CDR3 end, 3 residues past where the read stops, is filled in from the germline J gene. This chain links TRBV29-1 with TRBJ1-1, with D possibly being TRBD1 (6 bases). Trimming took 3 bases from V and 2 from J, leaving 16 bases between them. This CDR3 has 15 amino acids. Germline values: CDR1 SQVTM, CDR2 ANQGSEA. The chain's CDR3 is CSVDRATGYNTEAFF. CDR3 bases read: TGCAGCGTTGATCGGGCCACAGGGTACAACACTGAA.

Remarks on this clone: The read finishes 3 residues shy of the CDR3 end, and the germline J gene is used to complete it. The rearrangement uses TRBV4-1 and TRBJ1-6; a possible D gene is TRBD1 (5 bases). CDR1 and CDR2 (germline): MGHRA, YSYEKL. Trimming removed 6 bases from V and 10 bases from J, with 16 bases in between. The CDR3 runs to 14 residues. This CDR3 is CASRSGARGSPLHF. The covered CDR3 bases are TGCGCCAGCAGAAGCGGGGCGAGAGGGTCACCC.

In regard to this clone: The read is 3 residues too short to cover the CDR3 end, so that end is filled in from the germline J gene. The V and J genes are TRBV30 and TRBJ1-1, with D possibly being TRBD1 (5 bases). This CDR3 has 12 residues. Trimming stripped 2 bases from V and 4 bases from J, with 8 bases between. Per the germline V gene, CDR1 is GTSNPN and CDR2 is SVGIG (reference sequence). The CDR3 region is CAWSRGSTEAFF. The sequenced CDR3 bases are TGTGCCTGGAGTAGGGGATCCACTGAA.

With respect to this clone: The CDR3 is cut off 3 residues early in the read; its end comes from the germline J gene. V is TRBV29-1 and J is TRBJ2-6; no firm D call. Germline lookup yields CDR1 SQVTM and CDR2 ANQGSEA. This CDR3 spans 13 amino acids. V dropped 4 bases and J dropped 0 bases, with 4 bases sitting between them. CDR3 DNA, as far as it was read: TGCAGCGTTGCGGTCTCTGGGGCCAACGTC. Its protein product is CSVAVSGANV. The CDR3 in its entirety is CSVAVSGANVLTF.

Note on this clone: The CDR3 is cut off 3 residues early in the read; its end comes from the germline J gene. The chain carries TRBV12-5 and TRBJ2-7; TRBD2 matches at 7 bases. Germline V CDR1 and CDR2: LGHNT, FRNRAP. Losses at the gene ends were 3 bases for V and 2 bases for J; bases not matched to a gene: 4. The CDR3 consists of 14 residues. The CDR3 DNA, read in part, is TGTGCTAGTGGTTTCGGAGCGGGGACCTACGAG. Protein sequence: CASGFGAGTYE. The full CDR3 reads CASGFGAGTYEQYF.

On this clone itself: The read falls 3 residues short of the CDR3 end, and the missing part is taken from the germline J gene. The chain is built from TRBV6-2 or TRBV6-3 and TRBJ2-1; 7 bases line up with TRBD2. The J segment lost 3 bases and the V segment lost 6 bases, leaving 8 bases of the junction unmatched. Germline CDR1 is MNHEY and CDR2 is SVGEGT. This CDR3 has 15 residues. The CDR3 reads CASSSVERDYNEQFF. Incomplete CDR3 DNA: TGTGCCAGCAGCTCCGTGGAGCGGGACTACAATGAG.

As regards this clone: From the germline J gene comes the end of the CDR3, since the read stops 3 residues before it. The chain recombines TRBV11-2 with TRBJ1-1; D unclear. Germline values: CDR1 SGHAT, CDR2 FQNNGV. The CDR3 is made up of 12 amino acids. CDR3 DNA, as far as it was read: TGTGCCAGCAGCTTAGCAGTATCAGGA. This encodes CASSLAVSG. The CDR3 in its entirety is CASSLAVSGAFF.

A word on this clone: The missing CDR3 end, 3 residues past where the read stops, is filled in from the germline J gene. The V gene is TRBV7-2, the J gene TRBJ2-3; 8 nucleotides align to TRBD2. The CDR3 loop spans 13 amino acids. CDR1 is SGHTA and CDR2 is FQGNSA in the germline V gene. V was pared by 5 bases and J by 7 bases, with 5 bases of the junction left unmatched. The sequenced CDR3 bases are TGTGCCAGCAGCGTTAGCGGGGTGAATACG. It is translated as CASSVSGVNT. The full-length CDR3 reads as CASSVSGVNTQYF.

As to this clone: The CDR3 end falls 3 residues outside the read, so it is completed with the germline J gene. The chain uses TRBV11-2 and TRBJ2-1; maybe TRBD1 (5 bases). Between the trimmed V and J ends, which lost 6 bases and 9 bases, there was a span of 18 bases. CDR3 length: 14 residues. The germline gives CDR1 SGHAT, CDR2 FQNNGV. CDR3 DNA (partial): TGTGCCAGCAGGTCAGGGCACCTAGTAGCTGAG. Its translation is CASRSGHLVAE. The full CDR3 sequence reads CASRSGHLVAEQFF.

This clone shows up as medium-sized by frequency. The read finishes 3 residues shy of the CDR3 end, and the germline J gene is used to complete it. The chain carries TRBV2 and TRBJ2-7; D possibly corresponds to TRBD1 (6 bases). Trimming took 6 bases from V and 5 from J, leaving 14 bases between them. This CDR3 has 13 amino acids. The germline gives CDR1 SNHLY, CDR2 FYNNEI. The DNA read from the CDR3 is TGTGCCAGCAGGGGGACAAAGATGGACGAG. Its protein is CASRGTKMDE. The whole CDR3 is CASRGTKMDEQYF. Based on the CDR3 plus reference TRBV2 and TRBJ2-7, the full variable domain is EPEVTQTPSHQVTQMGQEVILRCVPISNHLYFYWYRQILGQKVEFLVSFYNNEISEKSEIFDDQFSVERPDGSNFTLKIRSTKLEDSAMYFCASRGTKMDEQYFGPGTRLTVT.

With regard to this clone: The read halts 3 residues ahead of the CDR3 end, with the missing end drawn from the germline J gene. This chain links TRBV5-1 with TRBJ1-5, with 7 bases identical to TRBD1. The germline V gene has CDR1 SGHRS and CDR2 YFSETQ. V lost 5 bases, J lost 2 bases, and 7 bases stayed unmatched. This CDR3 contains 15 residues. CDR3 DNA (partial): TGCGCCAGCAGTTTGACAGGGAATGGCAATCAGCCC. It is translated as CASSLTGNGNQP. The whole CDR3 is CASSLTGNGNQPQHF.

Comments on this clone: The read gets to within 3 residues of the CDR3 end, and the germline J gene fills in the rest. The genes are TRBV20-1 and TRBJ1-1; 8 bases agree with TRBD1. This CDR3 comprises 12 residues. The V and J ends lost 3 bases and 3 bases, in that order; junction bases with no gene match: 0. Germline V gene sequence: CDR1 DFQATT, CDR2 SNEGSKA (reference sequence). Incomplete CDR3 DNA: TGCAGTGCTAGGACAGGGGACACTGAA. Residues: CSARTGDTE. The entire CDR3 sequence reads CSARTGDTEAFF.

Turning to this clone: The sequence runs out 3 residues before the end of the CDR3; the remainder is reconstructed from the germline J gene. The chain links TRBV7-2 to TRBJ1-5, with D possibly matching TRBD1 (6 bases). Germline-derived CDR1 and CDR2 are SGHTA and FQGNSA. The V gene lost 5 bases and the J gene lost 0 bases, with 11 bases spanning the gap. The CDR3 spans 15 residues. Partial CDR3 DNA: TGTGCCAGCAGCCGACAGGCTTATAGCAATCAGCCC. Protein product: CASSRQAYSNQP. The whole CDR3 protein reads CASSRQAYSNQPQHF.

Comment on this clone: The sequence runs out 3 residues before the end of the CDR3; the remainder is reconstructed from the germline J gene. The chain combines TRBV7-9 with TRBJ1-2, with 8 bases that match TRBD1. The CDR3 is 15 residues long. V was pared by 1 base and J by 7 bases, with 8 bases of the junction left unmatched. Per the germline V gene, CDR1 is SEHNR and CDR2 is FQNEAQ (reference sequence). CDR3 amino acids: CASSLGEGQGRGYTF. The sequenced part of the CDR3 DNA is TGTGCCAGCAGCTTAGGAGAAGGACAGGGTCGTGGC.